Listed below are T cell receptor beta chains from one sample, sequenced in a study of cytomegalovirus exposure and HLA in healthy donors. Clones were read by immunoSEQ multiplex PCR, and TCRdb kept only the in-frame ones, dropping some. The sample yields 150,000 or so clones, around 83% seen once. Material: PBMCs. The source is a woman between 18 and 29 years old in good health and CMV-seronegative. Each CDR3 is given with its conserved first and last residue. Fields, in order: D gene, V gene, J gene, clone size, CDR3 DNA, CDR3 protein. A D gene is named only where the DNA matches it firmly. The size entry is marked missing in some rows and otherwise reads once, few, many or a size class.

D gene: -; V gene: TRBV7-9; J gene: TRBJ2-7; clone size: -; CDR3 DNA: TGTTCCAGCAGCTCATTCGGTCCGCAGTACTTC; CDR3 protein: CSSSSFGPQYF
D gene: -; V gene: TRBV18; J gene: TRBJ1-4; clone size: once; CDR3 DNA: TGTGCCAGCTCACCACGCGGGGCTGCTAATGAAAAACTGTTTTTT; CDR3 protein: CASSPRGAANEKLFF
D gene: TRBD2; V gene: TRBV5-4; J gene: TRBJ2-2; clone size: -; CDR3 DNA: TGTGCCAGCAGCTTGGTTCGAGCGGGAGCCGGGGAGCTGTTTTTT; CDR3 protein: CASSLVRAGAGELFF
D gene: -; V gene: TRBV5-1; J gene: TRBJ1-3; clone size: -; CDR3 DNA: TGCGCCAGCAGGGGGAGCTCTGGAAACACCATATATTTT; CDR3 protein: CASRGSSGNTIYF
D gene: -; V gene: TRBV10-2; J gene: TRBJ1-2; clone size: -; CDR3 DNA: TGCGCCAGCAGTATATCAGCGGCAGAGCCCTTCTATGGCTACACCTTC; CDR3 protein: CASSISAAEPFYGYTF
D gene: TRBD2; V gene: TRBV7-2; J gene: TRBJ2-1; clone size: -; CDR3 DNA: TGTGCCAGCAGCTTAGGCGGGACTAGAATTGGCAATGAGCAGTTCTTC; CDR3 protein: CASSLGGTRIGNEQFF
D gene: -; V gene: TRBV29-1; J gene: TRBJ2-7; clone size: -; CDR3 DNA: TGCAGCGTTGCCGGGGTCGACGAGCAGTACTTC; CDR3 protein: CSVAGVDEQYF
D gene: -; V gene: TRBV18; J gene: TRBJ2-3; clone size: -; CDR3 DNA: TGTGCCAGTTCACCGGTAGCGAGTCTCATCACAGATACGCAGTATTTT; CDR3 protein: CASSPVASLITDTQYF
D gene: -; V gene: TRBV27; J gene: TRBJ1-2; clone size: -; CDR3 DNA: TGTGCCAGCAGTTTAGGTGGTCTATATGGCTACACCTTC; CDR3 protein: CASSLGGLYGYTF
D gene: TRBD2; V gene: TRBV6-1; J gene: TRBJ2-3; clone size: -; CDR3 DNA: TGTGCCAGCAGCCACCTAGCGGAGGGCACAGATACGCAGTATTTT; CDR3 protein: CASSHLAEGTDTQYF
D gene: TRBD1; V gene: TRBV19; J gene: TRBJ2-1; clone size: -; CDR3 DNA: TGTGCCAGTAGCAGGGGACAGGGGCTTTGGAATGAGCAGTTCTTC; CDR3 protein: CASSRGQGLWNEQFF
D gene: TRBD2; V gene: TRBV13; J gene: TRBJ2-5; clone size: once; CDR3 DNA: TGTGCCAGCAGGGGGCCGGGAGGGTTTGTCCAGTACTTC; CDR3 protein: CASRGPGGFVQYF
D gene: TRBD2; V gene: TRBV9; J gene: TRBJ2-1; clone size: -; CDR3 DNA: TGTGCCAGCAGTCCGGCCGGGGCTAGCGGTTACAATGAGCAGTTCTTC; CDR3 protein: CASSPAGASGYNEQFF
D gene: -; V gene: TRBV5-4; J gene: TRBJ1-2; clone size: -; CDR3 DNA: TGTGCCAGCAGCTTACCGATGCCGGACTATGGCTACACCTTC; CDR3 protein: CASSLPMPDYGYTF
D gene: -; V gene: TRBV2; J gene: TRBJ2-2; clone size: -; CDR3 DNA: TGTGCCAGCAGGCGGGACTTGAACACCGGGGAGCTGTTTTTT; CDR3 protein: CASRRDLNTGELFF
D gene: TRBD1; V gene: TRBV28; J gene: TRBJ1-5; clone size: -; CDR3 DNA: TGTGCCAGCAGTTTAGGGGACAGGGGAAGGCAGCCCCAGCATTTT; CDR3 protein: CASSLGDRGRQPQHF
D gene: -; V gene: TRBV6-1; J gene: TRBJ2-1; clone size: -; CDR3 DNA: TGTGCCAGCAGTGAACGGATCGGGGGGCTATACAATGAGCAGTTCTTC; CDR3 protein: CASSERIGGLYNEQFF
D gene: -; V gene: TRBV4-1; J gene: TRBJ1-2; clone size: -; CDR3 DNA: TGCGCCAGCAGCCCCCCCATGGAGGAATTTTACAATGGCTACACCTTC; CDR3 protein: CASSPPMEEFYNGYTF
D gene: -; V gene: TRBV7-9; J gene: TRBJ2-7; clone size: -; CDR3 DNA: TGTGCCAGCACCCCTGGCGGCTACTCCTACGAGCAGTACTTC; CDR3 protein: CASTPGGYSYEQYF
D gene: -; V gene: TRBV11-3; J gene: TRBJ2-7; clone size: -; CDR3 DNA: TGTGCCAGCAGCCCCTACGAAAGCTCCTACGAGCAGTACTTC; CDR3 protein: CASSPYESSYEQYF
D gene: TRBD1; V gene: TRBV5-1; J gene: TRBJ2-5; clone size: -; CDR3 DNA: TGCGCCAGCAGCCTAACCGGGACAGGGGGCTCTGAGACCCAGTACTTC; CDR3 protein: CASSLTGTGGSETQYF
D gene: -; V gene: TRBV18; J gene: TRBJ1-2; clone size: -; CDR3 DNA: TGTGCCAGTTCGGGATTTAACTATGGCTACACCTTC; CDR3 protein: CASSGFNYGYTF
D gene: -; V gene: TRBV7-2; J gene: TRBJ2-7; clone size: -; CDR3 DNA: TGTGCCAGCAGCTTTCTAGGAGGGCAGTACTTC; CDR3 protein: CASSFLGGQYF
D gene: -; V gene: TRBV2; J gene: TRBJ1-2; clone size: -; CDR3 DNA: TGTGCCAGCAGTGGGGGACACAACTATGGCTACACCTTC; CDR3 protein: CASSGGHNYGYTF
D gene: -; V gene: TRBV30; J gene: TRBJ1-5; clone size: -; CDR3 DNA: TGTGCCTGGAGTGTCGGGTTAGCTCAGCCCCAGCATTTT; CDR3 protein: CAWSVGLAQPQHF
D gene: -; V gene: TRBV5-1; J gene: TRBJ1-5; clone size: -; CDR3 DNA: TGCGCCAGCAGCCTCGGACAGCCCAATCAGCCCCAGCATTTT; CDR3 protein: CASSLGQPNQPQHF
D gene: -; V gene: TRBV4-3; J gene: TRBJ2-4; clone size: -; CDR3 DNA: TGCGCCAGCAGCCAACAAGCGGAAAACACATTTGGAGCCAAAAACATTCAGTACTTC; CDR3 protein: CASSQQAENTFGAKNIQYF
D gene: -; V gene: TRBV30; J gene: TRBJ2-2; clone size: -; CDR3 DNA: TGTGCCTGGACACCACAGGGTGCCGGGGAGCTGTTTTTT; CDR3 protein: CAWTPQGAGELFF
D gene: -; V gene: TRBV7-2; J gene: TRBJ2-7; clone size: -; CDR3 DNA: TGTGCCAGCAGCCCGGACAGTGCACTTACCTACGAGCAGTACTTC; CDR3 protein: CASSPDSALTYEQYF
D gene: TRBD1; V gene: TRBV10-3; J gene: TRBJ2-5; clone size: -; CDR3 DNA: TGTGCCACAGAAAAGGACAGGCGTCAAGAGACCCAGTACTTC; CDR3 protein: CATEKDRRQETQYF
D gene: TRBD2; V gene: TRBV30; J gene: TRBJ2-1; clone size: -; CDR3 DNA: TGTGCCTGGGGACGTACGAGCGGGATCTATCCCTACGACTCCTACAATGAGCAGTTCTTC; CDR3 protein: CAWGRTSGIYPYDSYNEQFF
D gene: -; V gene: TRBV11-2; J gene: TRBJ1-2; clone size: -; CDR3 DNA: TGTGCCAGCAGCCCCTCGGGGGGGGCGGGTGGCTACACCTTC; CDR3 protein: CASSPSGGAGGYTF
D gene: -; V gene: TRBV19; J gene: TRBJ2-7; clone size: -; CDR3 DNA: TGTGCCAGTAGTGGGGCGGCCAACCCATCCTACGAGCAGTACTTC; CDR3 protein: CASSGAANPSYEQYF
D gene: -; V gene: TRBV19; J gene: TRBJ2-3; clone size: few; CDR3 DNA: TGTGCCAGTACTGGGGCCCGCACGCAGTATTTT; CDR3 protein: CASTGARTQYF
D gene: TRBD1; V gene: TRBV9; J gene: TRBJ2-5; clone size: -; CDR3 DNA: TGTGCCAGCAGCGTAGGAGAAGGACAGGGGGGAATGAAGACCCAGTACTTC; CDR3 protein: CASSVGEGQGGMKTQYF
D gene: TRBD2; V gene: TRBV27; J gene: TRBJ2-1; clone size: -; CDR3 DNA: TGTGCCAGCAGAAAAATAGCGGGGGTCTACAATGAGCAGTTCTTC; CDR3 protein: CASRKIAGVYNEQFF
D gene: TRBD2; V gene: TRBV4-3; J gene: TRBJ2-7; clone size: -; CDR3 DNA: TGCGCCAGCAGCCCCACTAGCGGGAGTGTCTACGAGCAGTACTTC; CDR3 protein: CASSPTSGSVYEQYF
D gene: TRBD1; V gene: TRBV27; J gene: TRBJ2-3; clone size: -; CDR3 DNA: TGTGCCAGCAGTTTATTGACAGGGTTGTCAGATACGCAGTATTTT; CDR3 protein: CASSLLTGLSDTQYF
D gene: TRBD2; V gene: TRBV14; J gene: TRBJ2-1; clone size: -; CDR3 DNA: TGTGCCAGCAGCCAAGACGGTGCCGGGACTAGCGGGATTTCCTACAATGAGCAGTTCTTC; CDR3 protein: CASSQDGAGTSGISYNEQFF
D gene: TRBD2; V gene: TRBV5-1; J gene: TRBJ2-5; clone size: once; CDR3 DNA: TGCGCCAGCAGCATCCGGGAGGAGGTGAGGGAGACCCAGTACTTC; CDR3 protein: CASSIREEVRETQYF
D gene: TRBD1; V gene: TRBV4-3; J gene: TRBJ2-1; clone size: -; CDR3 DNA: TGCGCCAGCAGCCGAGTTCAGGGGGCCACGTTCTCCTACAATGAGCAGTTCTTC; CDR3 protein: CASSRVQGATFSYNEQFF
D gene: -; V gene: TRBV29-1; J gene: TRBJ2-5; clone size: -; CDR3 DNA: TGCAGCGTTGTAGGGGTGGAGACCCAGTACTTC; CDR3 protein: CSVVGVETQYF
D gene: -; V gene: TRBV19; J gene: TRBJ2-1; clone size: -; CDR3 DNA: TGTGCCAGTAGTACCAGGGGTCCCTGGGAGCAGTTCTTC; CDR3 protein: CASSTRGPWEQFF